One and the same sample provided the 3 T cell receptor beta chains below, sequenced in a study of metastatic and nonmetastatic thyroid tumors. Patients underwent thyroid surgery, and none had received any treatment before it. With MiXCR, TCRdb reprocessed the PCR reads. Here the sample spans about 93,000 clones, roughly 8.6% being singletons. Sequenced sample: blood. The receptors were sampled from a female donor with papillary thyroid cancer or a benign thyroid nodule (not recorded which). Some clones in this sample may be carry-over from other donors' samples.

Concerning this clone: Given a much more abundant clone one base away, this may be a read error. The chain has TRBV20-1 and TRBJ2-5, with D unclear. This CDR3 spans 13 amino acids. V gave up 5 bases and J gave up 2 bases, with 12 bases separating them. Looked up from germline, CDR1 is DFQATT and CDR2 is SNEGSKA (reference sequence). The CDR3 region is CSASKWKQETQYF. The CDR3 DNA is TGCAGTGCTTCGAAGTGGAAACAAGAGACCCAGTACTTC.

With respect to this clone: The sample contains more than one DNA sequence encoding this CDR3. This rearrangement joins TRBV4-1 to TRBJ2-5; either TRBD1 or TRBD2 may supply D (6 bases each). The V end lost 3 bases, the J end lost 5 bases, and 10 bases lay between the germline ends. The CDR3 totals 13 residues. The germline V gene encodes CDR1 MGHRA and CDR2 YSYEKL. CDR3 residues: CASSQWRGETQYF. The CDR3 DNA follows: TGCGCCAGCAGCCAGTGGAGGGGGGAGACCCAGTACTTC.

This clone was found many times. The chain joins TRBV5-1 to TRBJ1-1, with D uncertain. Looked up from germline, CDR1 is SGHRS and CDR2 is YFSETQ. With 3 bases removed from V and 5 bases from J, the gap between germline ends came to 14 bases. The CDR3 sequence is 14 residues long. The chain's CDR3 is CASSYFNSGTEAFF. CDR3 bases: TGCGCCAGCAGCTACTTTAATAGTGGGACTGAAGCTTTCTTT. The full variable domain, completed using reference TRBV5-1 and TRBJ1-1, is KAGVTQTPRYLIKTRGQQVTLSCSPISGHRSVSWYQQTPGQGLQFLFEYFSETQRNKGNFPGRFSGRQFSNSRSEMNVSTLELGDSALYLCASSYFNSGTEAFFGQGTRLTVV.